This T cell receptor (beta chain) was profiled in a study of patients and donors after allogeneic stem cell transplantation. Germline CDR1 MNHNS, CDR2 SASEGT. J was trimmed by 1 base and V by 7 bases; bases with no gene match: 3. The CDR3 is made up of 14 amino acids. TCRdb itself ran the RT-PCR reads through MiXCR, one entry per CDR3 protein. The sample records 800,000 to 1,000,000 distinct CDR3 sequences, about a sixth being singletons. The receptor was isolated from a human donor who was either an allogeneic HSCT recipient or a stem cell or donor lymphocyte infusion donor (not recorded which). It is not recorded whose cells these are; they may come from a transplant donor. This chain connects TRBV6-1 to TRBJ1-5, with 8 bases aligning to TRBD1. Sequencing was performed on blood, either unsorted or a sorted T cell fraction (not recorded which). CDR3 region: CASKGQGSNQPQHF. CDR3 bases: TGTGCCAGCAAAGGACAGGGAAGCAATCAGCCCCAGCATTTT.